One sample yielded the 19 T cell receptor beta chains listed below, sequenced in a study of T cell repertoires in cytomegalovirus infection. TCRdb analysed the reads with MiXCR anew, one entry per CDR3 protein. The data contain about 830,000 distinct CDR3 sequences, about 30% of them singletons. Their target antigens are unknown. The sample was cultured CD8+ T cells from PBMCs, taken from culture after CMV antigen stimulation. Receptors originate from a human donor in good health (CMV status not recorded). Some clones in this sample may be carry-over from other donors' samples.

CDR3 bases: TGTGCCAGCAGCCAGGGGACTAGCGGGGGGATTTATAATGAGCAGTTCTTC. Translation gives CASSQGTSGGIYNEQFF. This chain uses TRBV7-6 with TRBJ2-1; 15 bases fit TRBD2. V dropped 5 bases and J dropped 7; count of bases not matched to a gene: 9. The germline gives CDR1 SGHVS, CDR2 FNYEAQ. The CDR3 has 17 amino acids. The full variable domain, with the rest looked up from reference TRBV7-6 and TRBJ2-1, is GAGVSQSPRYKVTKRGQDVALRCDPISGHVSLYWYRQALGQGPEFLTYFNYEAQQDKSGLPNDRFSAERPEGSISTLTIQRTEQRDSAMYRCASSQGTSGGIYNEQFFGPGTRLTVL.

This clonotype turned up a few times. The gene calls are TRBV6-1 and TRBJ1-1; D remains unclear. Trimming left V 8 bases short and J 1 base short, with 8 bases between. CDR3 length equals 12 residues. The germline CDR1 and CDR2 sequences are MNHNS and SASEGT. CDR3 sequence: CASGYKNTEAFF. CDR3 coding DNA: TGTGCCAGCGGGTACAAGAACACTGAAGCTTTCTTT.

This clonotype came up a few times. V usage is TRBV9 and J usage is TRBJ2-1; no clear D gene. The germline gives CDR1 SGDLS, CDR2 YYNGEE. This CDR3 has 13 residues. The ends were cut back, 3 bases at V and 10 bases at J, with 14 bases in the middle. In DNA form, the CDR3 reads TGTGCCAGCAGCGGGCATGCTGCCAGAGAGCAGTTCTTC. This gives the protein CASSGHAAREQFF. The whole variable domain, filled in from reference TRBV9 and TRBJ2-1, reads DSGVTQTPKHLITATGQRVTLRCSPRSGDLSVYWYQQSLDQGLQFLIQYYNGEERAKGNILERFSAQQFPDLHSELNLSSLELGDSALYFCASSGHAAREQFFGPGTRLTVL.

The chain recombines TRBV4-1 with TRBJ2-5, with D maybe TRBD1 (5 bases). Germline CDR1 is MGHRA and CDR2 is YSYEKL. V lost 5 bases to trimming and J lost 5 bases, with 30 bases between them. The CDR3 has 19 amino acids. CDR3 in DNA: TGCGCCAGCAGCAGAAACGAAGGGGCCTTTGGCGGCAAAGGGGAGACCCAGTACTTC. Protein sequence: CASSRNEGAFGGKGETQYF.

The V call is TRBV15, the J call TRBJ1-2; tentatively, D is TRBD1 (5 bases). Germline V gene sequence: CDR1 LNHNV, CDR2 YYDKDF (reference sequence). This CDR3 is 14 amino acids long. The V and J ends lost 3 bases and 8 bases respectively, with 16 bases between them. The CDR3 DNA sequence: TGTGCCACCAGCAGCGCTGACAGTATTGGAGGCTACACCTTC. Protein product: CATSSADSIGGYTF. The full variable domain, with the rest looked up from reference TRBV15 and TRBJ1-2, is DAMVIQNPRYQVTQFGKPVTLSCSQTLNHNVMYWYQQKSSQAPKLLFHYYDKDFNNEADTPDNFQSRRPNTSFCFLDIRSPGLGDTAMYLCATSSADSIGGYTFGSGTRLTVV.

The CDR3 bases are TGTGCCAGCAGACTGGCTACTTACGAGCAGTACTTC. Translation: CASRLATYEQYF. V is TRBV6-1 and J is TRBJ2-7, with unresolved D. The ends were cut back, 6 bases at V and 4 bases at J, with 10 bases in the middle. Germline-derived CDR1 and CDR2 are MNHNS and SASEGT. This CDR3 comprises 12 residues.

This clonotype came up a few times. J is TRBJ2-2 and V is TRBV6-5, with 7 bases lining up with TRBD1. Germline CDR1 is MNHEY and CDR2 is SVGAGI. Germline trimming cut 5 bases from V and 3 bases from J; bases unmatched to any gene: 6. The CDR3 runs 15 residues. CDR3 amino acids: CASSLKTGYTGELFF. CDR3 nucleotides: TGTGCCAGCAGTCTTAAGACAGGGTACACCGGGGAGCTGTTTTTT.

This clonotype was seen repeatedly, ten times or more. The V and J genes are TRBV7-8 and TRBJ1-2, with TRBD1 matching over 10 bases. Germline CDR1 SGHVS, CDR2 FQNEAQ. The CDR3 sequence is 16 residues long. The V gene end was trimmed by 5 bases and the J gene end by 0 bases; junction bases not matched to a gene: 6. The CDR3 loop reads CASSDGTGVPNYGYTF. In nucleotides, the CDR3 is TGTGCCAGCAGCGATGGGACAGGGGTTCCTAACTATGGCTACACCTTC.

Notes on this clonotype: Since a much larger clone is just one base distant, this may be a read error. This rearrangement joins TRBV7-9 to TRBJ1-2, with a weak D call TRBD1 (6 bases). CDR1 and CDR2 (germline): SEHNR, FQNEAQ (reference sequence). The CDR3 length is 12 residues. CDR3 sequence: CASRLGGNDYTF. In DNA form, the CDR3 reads TGTGCCAGCAGATTAGGGGGTAACGACTACACCTTC.

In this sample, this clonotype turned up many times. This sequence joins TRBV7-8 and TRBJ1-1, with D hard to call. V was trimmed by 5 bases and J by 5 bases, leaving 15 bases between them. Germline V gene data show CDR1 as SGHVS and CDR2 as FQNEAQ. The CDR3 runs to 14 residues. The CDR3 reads CASSPTTGGTEAFF. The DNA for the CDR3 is TGTGCCAGCAGCCCGACAACTGGTGGTACTGAAGCTTTCTTT.

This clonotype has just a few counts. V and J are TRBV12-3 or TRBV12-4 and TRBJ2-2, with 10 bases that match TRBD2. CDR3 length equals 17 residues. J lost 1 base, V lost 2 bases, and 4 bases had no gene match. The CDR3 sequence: CASSLWASGGNTGELFF. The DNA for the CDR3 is TGTGCCAGCAGTTTATGGGCTAGCGGGGGGAACACCGGGGAGCTGTTTTTT.

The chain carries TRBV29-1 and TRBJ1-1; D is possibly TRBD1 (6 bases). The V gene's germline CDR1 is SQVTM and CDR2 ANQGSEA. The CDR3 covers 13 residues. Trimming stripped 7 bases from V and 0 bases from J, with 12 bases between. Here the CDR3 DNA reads TGCAGCGCCGCAGGGGCTATGAACACTGAAGCTTTCTTT. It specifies CSAAGAMNTEAFF.

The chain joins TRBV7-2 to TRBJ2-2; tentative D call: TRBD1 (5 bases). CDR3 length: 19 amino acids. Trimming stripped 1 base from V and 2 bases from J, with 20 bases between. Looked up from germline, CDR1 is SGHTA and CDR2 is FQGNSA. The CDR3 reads CASSLGWGRQTDNTGELFF. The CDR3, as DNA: TGTGCCAGCAGCTTAGGATGGGGTCGACAGACCGATAACACCGGGGAGCTGTTTTTT.

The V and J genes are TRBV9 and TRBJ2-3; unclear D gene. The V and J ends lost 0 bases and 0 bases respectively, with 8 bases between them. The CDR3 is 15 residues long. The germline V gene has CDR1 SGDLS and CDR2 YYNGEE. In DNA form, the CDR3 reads TGTGCCAGCAGCGTAGTTTGGCGCAGCACAGATACGCAGTATTTT. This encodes CASSVVWRSTDTQYF.

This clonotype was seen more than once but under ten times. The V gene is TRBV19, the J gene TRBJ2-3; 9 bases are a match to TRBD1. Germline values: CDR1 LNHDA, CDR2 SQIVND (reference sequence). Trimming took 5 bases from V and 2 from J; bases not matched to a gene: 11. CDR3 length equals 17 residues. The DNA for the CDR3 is TGTGCCAGTAGTTCCTGGGACAGGGAGCTAGACACAGATACGCAGTATTTT. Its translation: CASSSWDRELDTDTQYF.

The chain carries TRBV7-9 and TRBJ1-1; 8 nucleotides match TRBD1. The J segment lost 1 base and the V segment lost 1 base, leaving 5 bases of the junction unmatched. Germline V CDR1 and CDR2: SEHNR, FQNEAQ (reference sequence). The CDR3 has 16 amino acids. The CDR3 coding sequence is TGTGCCAGCAGCTTAGTCCGACAGGGGAGGAACACTGAAGCTTTCTTT. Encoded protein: CASSLVRQGRNTEAFF.

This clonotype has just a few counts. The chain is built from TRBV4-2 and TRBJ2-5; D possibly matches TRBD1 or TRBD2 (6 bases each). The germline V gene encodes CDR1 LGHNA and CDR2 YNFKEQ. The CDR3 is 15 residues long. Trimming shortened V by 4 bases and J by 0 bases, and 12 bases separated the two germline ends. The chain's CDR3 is CASSPKGGYQETQYF. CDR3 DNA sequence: TGTGCCAGCAGCCCCAAAGGGGGGTACCAAGAGACCCAGTACTTC.

CDR3 amino acids: CAITGPSDEQFF. CDR3 DNA sequence: TGTGCCATCACCGGCCCTTCCGATGAGCAGTTCTTC. The gene calls are TRBV10-3 and TRBJ2-1, with D unresolved. Trimming removed 7 bases from V and 8 bases from J, with 12 bases in between. The germline V gene encodes CDR1 ENHRY and CDR2 SYGVKD. The CDR3 is made up of 12 amino acids.

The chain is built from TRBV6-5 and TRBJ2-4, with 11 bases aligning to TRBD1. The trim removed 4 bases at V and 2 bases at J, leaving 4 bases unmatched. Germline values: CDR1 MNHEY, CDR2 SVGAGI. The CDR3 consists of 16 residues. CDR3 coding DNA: TGTGCCAGCAGTTGGGGACAGGGGGGGACCAAAAACATTCAGTACTTC. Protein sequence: CASSWGQGGTKNIQYF.